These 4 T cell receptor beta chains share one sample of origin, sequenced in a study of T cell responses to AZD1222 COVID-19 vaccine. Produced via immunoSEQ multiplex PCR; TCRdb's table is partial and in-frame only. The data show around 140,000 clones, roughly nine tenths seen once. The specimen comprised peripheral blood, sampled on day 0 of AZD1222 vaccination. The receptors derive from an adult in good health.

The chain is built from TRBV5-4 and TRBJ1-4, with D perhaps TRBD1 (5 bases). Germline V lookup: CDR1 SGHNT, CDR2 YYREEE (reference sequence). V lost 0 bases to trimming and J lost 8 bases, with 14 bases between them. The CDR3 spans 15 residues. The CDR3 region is CASSLVQGGEEKLFF. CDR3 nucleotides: TGTGCCAGCAGCTTGGTGCAGGGAGGGGAAGAAAAACTGTTTTTT.

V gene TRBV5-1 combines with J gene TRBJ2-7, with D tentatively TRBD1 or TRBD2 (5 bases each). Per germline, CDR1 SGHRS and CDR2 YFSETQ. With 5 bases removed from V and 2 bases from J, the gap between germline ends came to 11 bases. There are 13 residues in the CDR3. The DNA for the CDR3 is TGCGCCAGCAGGGGTGGGACCCCCTACGAGCAGTACTTC. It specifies CASRGGTPYEQYF.

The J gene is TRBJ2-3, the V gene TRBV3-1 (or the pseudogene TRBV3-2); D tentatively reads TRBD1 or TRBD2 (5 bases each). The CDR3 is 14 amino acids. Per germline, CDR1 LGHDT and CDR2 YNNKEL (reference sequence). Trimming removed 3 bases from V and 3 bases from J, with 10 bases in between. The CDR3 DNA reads TGTGCCAGCAGCCAGGGGCGGGTTACAGATACGCAGTATTTT. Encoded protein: CASSQGRVTDTQYF.

CDR3 loop: CASSDFPGHLEAFF. The CDR3 region has the DNA TGCGCCAGCAGTGATTTCCCGGGACACCTTGAAGCTTTCTTT. The V gene is TRBV10-2, the J gene TRBJ1-1; TRBD1 might be the D (6 bases). V lost 3 bases and J 7 bases, leaving 15 bases between the germline ends. The CDR3 covers 14 residues. Germline lookup yields CDR1 WSHSY and CDR2 SAAADI.